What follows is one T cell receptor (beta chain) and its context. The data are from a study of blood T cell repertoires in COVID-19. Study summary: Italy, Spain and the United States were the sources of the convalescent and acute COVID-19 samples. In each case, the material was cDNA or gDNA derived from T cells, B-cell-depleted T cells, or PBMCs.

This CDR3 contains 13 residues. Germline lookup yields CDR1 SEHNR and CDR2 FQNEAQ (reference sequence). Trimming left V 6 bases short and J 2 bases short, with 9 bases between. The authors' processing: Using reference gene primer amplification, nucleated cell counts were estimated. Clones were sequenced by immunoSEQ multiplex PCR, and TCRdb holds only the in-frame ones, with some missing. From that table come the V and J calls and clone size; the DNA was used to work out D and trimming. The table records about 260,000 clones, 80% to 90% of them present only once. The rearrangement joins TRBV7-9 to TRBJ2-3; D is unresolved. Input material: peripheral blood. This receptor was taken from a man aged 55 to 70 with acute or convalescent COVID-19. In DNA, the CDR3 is TGTGCCAGCAGTTCGTGGGCCACAGATACGCAGTATTTT. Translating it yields CASSSWATDTQYF. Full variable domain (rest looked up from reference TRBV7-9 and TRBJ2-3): DTGVSQNPRHKITKRGQNVTFRCDPISEHNRLYWYRQTLGQGPEFLTYFQNEAQLEKSRLLSDRFSAERPKGSFSTLEIQRTEQGDSAMYLCASSSWATDTQYFGPGTRLTVL.